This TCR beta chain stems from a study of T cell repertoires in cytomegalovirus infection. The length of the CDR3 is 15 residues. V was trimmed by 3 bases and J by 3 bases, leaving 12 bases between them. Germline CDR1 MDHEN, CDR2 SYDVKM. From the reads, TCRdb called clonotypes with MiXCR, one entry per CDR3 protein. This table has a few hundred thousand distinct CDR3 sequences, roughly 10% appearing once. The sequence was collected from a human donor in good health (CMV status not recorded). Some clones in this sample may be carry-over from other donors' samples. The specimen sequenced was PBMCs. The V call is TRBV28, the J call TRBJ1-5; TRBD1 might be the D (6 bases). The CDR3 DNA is TGTGCCAGCAGTTTGGGGGGCTGGCTCAATCAGCCCCAGCATTTT. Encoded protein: CASSLGGWLNQPQHF.